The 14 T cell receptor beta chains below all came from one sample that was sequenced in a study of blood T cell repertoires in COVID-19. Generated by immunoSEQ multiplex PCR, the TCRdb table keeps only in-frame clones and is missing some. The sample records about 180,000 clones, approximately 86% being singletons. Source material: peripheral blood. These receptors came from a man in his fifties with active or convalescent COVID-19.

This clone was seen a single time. Here the CDR3 reads CASSRLDRVTNEKLFF. The CDR3 DNA is TGTGCCAGCAGCCGCCTCGACAGGGTAACTAATGAAAAACTGTTTTTT. This chain joins TRBV7-3 and TRBJ1-4; 7 bases map to TRBD1. CDR1 is SGHTA, CDR2 FQGTGA, per germline. The CDR3 extends over 16 amino acids. V lost 5 bases and J lost 1; bases outside the gene matches: 7.

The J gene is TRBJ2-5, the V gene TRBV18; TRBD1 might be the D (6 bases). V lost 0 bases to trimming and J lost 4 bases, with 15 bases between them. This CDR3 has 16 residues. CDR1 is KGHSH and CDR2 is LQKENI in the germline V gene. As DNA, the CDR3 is TGTGCCAGCTCACCACCTCCAGGGGCGCTTGGAGAGACCCAGTACTTC. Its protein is CASSPPPGALGETQYF.

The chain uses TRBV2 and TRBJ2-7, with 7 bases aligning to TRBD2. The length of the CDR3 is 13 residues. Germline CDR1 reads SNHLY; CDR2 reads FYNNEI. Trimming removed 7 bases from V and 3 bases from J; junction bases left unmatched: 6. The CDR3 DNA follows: TGTGCCAGCACAAGGCTAGCGGTCTACGAGCAGTACTTC. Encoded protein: CASTRLAVYEQYF.

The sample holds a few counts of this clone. CDR3: CASRETGGPNEQFF. DNA of the CDR3: TGTGCCAGCAGAGAGACAGGGGGGCCAAATGAGCAGTTCTTC. The chain couples TRBV3-1 (or the pseudogene TRBV3-2) to TRBJ2-1; 9 positions match TRBD1. The CDR3 loop spans 14 amino acids. The germline gives CDR1 LGHDT, CDR2 YNNKEL (reference sequence). J lost 7 bases, V lost 6 bases, and 7 bases had no gene match.

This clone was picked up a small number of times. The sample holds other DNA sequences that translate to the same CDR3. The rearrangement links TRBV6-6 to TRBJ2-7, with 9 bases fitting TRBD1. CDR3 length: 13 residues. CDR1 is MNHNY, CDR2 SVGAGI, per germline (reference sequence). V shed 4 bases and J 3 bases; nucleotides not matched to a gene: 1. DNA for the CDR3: TGTGCCAGCAGTTGGGACAGGGACTACGAGCAGTACTTC. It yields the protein CASSWDRDYEQYF.

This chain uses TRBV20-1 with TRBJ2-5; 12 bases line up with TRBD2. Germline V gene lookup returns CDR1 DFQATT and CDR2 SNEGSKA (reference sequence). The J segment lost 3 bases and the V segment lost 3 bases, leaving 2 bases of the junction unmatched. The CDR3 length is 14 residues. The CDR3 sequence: CSASTSGGKETQYF. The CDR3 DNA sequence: TGCAGTGCTAGTACTAGCGGGGGGAAAGAGACCCAGTACTTC.

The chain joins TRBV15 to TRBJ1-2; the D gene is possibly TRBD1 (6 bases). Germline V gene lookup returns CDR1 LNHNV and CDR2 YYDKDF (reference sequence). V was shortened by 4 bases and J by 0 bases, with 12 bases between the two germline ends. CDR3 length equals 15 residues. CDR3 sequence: CATSTRDTANYGYTF. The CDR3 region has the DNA TGTGCCACCAGCACCCGGGACACAGCTAACTATGGCTACACCTTC. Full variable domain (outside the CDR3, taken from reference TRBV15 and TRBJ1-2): DAMVIQNPRYQVTQFGKPVTLSCSQTLNHNVMYWYQQKSSQAPKLLFHYYDKDFNNEADTPDNFQSRRPNTSFCFLDIRSPGLGDTAMYLCATSTRDTANYGYTFGSGTRLTVV.

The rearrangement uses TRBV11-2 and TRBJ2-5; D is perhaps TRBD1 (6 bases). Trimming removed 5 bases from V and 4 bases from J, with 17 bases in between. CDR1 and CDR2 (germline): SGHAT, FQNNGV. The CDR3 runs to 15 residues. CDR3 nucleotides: TGTGCCAGCAGCCCCAACTCCGGACAGAGAGAGACCCAGTACTTC. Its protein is CASSPNSGQRETQYF.

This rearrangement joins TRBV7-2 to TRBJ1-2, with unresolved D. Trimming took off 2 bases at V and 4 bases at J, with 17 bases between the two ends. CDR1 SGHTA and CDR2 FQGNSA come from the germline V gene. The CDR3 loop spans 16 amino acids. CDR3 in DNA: TGTGCCAGCAGCTTATCCGGCTTCACAGAGATCTATGGCTACACCTTC. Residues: CASSLSGFTEIYGYTF.

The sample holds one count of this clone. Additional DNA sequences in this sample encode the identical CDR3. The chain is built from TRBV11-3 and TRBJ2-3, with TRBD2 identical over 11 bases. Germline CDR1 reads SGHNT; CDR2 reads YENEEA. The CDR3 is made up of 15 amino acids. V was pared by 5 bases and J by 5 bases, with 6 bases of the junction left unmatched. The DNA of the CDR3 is TGTGCCAGCAGCCTTAGCGGGAGGGGGGGAGATACGCAGTATTTT. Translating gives CASSLSGRGGDTQYF.

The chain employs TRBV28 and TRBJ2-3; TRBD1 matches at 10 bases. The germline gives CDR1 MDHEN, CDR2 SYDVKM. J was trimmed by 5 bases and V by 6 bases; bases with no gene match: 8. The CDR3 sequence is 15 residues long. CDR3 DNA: TGTGCCAGCAGCATTACTGGGACAGGGGTAGATACGCAGTATTTT. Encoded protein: CASSITGTGVDTQYF.

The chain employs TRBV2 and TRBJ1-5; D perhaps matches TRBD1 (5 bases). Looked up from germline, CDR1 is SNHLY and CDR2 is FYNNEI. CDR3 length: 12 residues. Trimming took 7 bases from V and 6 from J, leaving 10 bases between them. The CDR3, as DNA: TGTGCCAGCACCCAGGGCGCTCAGCCCCAGCATTTT. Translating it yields CASTQGAQPQHF.

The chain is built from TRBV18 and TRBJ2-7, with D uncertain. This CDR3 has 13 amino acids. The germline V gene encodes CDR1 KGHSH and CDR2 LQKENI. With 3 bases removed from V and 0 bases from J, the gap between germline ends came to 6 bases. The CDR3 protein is CASSPPVSYEQYF. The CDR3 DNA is TGTGCCAGCTCACCCCCAGTCTCCTACGAGCAGTACTTC.

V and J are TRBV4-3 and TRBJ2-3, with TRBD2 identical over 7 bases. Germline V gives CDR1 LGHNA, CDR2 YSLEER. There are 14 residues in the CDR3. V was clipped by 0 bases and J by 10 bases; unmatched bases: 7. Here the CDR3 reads CASSQEWEGRAQYF. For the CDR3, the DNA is TGCGCCAGCAGCCAAGAGTGGGAGGGGAGGGCGCAGTATTTT.